This passage covers 18 T cell receptor beta chains from one sample sequenced in a study of CD8+CD57+ T cells in acquired aplastic anemia. The use of genomic DNA as template underpinned the TCR beta VDJ and CDR3 profiling. TCRdb fed the reads into MiXCR, producing one record per CDR3 protein. The data show 150,000 to 200,000 distinct CDR3 sequences, approximately 60% seen once. The specimen sequenced was sorted CD4+, CD8+, or CD8+CD57+ T cells (not recorded which) from PBMCs. Source of these receptors: a human donor in good health.

This clonotype was recorded many times. The rearrangement uses TRBV20-1 and TRBJ1-5; 8 bases are a match to TRBD1. The CDR3 has 14 residues. V lost 5 bases to trimming and J lost 1 base; unmatched junction nucleotides: 4. Germline V CDR1 and CDR2: DFQATT, SNEGSKA (reference sequence). CDR3 sequence (DNA): TGCAGTGCTGCCAGGACAGGGAGCAATCAGCCCCAGCATTTT. It yields the protein CSAARTGSNQPQHF.

The chain has TRBV12-3 or TRBV12-4 and TRBJ2-7; D unclear. This CDR3 contains 12 residues. V was shortened by 6 bases and J by 8 bases, with 14 bases between the two germline ends. The CDR3 spells CASSLSGPQQYF. The DNA of the CDR3 is TGTGCCAGCAGCTTGTCAGGACCTCAGCAGTACTTC.

The genes are TRBV7-9 and TRBJ2-7; D is possibly TRBD1 (6 bases). The length of the CDR3 is 14 residues. V lost 9 bases and J lost 0, with 15 bases in between. The germline V gene has CDR1 SEHNR and CDR2 FQNEAQ (reference sequence). The CDR3 DNA sequence: TGTGCCAGTAGTTCTGACAGGAGCTCCTACGAGCAGTACTTC. Residues: CASSSDRSSYEQYF. Variable domain in full (rest from reference TRBV7-9 and TRBJ2-7): DTGVSQNPRHKITKRGQNVTFRCDPISEHNRLYWYRQTLGQGPEFLTYFQNEAQLEKSRLLSDRFSAERPKGSFSTLEIQRTEQGDSAMYLCASSSDRSSYEQYFGPGTRLTVT.

This clonotype appeared many times. The chain recombines TRBV29-1 with TRBJ2-5; TRBD1 might be the D (6 bases). Germline V lookup: CDR1 SQVTM, CDR2 ANQGSEA. The V and J ends lost 6 bases and 2 bases respectively, with 10 bases between them. The CDR3 has 12 residues. CDR3 sequence (DNA): TGCAGCGTGCCAGGGGTACAAGAGACCCAGTACTTC. Amino acids: CSVPGVQETQYF.

The chain employs TRBV9 and TRBJ1-1; D is unclear. Germline V gives CDR1 SGDLS, CDR2 YYNGEE. CDR3 size: 11 residues. V was pared by 5 bases and J by 4 bases, with 6 bases between. In DNA form, the CDR3 reads TGTGCCAGCAGAGAACTCACTGAAGCTTTCTTT. Residues: CASRELTEAFF. Complete variable domain (other parts from reference TRBV9 and TRBJ1-1): DSGVTQTPKHLITATGQRVTLRCSPRSGDLSVYWYQQSLDQGLQFLIQYYNGEERAKGNILERFSAQQFPDLHSELNLSSLELGDSALYFCASRELTEAFFGQGTRLTVV.

The chain is built from TRBV10-3 and TRBJ2-3; D gene uncertain. V lost 6 bases, J lost 3 bases, and 10 bases lay in between. The CDR3 extends over 13 amino acids. From germline, CDR1 is ENHRY and CDR2 SYGVKD. CDR3 nucleotides: TGTGCCATCAGCCTAATAGGGACAGATACGCAGTATTTT. It codes for CAISLIGTDTQYF.

Turning to this clonotype: In this CDR3 the conserved last residue, phenylalanine or tryptophan, is missing, so a read error is likely. The chain combines TRBV7-9 with TRBJ1-1, with a weak D call TRBD1 (6 bases). With 5 bases removed from V and 5 bases from J, the gap between germline ends came to 9 bases. Germline V CDR1 and CDR2: SEHNR, FQNEAQ (reference sequence). This CDR3 is built from 12 residues. CDR3 amino acids: CASSQGQTEAFL. CDR3 bases: TGTGCCAGCAGCCAAGGACAGACTGAAGCTTTCCTT.

The gene calls are TRBV7-6 and TRBJ1-1; D is uncertain. Germline CDR1 and CDR2: SGHVS and FNYEAQ. The CDR3 has 14 amino acids. V dropped 2 bases and J dropped 1 base, with 8 bases sitting between them. The CDR3 coding sequence is TGTGCCAGCAGCTTACCCAACACGAACACTGAAGCTTTCTTT. This gives the protein CASSLPNTNTEAFF.

This clonotype came up a few times. Relative to the germline gene, one junction end is altered; a read error may explain this. The chain combines TRBV6-6 with TRBJ2-7; D unclear. The CDR3 totals 11 residues. Germline V gene lookup returns CDR1 MNHNY and CDR2 SVGAGI (reference sequence). CDR3 sequence (DNA): TGTGCCATCAGTGAACTCTACGAGCAGTACTTC. Its protein is CAISELYEQYF.

The chain recombines TRBV7-2 with TRBJ2-7, with D possibly matching TRBD1 (6 bases). The germline V and J ends were trimmed by 3 bases and 4 bases, with 16 bases remaining between them. CDR1 is SGHTA and CDR2 is FQGNSA in the germline V gene. The length of the CDR3 is 15 residues. For the CDR3, the DNA is TGTGCCAGCAGCTTCCACAGGGATCGAGGTTACGAGCAGTACTTC. Its translation is CASSFHRDRGYEQYF.

This clonotype appeared many times. J is TRBJ1-1 and V is TRBV19, with D possibly matching TRBD1 (6 bases). The CDR3 has 15 amino acids. Germline CDR1 is LNHDA and CDR2 is SQIVND (reference sequence). V was pared by 1 base and J by 0 bases, with 9 bases between. In DNA, the CDR3 is TGTGCCAGTAGTATAGGAGCAGGGGTGAACACTGAAGCTTTCTTT. Translating it yields CASSIGAGVNTEAFF.

The rearrangement uses TRBV5-8 and TRBJ2-5; TRBD1 might be the D (5 bases). The CDR3 is 14 residues long. CDR1 SGHTS and CDR2 YDEGEE come from the germline V gene. Trimming removed 7 bases at V and 0 bases at J, with 13 bases between. The CDR3 DNA reads as TGTGCCAGCCTAACGACAGCCTACCAAGAGACCCAGTACTTC. Amino acids: CASLTTAYQETQYF.

This clonotype appeared many times. The chain couples TRBV20-1 to TRBJ1-1; no firm D call. Germline V CDR1 and CDR2: DFQATT, SNEGSKA (reference sequence). The CDR3 is made up of 11 amino acids. The V gene lost 3 bases and the J gene lost 8 bases, with 10 bases spanning the gap. The CDR3 spells CSARSIHEAFF. In DNA, the CDR3 is TGCAGTGCTAGGTCCATCCACGAAGCTTTCTTT.

The V call is TRBV19, the J call TRBJ1-2, with D possibly matching TRBD1 (5 bases). The CDR3 covers 13 residues. Germline V gene lookup returns CDR1 LNHDA and CDR2 SQIVND (reference sequence). V lost 6 bases to trimming and J lost 2 bases, with 10 bases between them. In DNA form, the CDR3 reads TGTGCCAGTAGCGAAGACAGAAACTATGGCTACACCTTC. Protein product: CASSEDRNYGYTF.

This clonotype was seen repeatedly, ten times or more. The chain uses TRBV7-9 and TRBJ2-5; D is unresolved. V was shortened by 6 bases and J by 3 bases, with 11 bases between the two germline ends. Germline V gene lookup returns CDR1 SEHNR and CDR2 FQNEAQ (reference sequence). The CDR3 extends over 13 amino acids. CDR3 nucleotides: TGTGCCAGCAGGAGAACCGAGGAAGAGACCCAGTACTTC. Amino acid sequence: CASRRTEEETQYF. Full variable domain (rest looked up from reference TRBV7-9 and TRBJ2-5): DTGVSQNPRHKITKRGQNVTFRCDPISEHNRLYWYRQTLGQGPEFLTYFQNEAQLEKSRLLSDRFSAERPKGSFSTLEIQRTEQGDSAMYLCASRRTEEETQYFGPGTRLLVL.

This clonotype appeared many times. This chain connects TRBV9 to TRBJ2-1; a weak D match, TRBD1 (5 bases). V gave up 3 bases and J gave up 4 bases, with 11 bases separating them. The CDR3 sequence is 14 residues long. CDR1 SGDLS and CDR2 YYNGEE come from the germline V gene. The CDR3 sequence: CASSGPGLYNEQFF. In DNA, the CDR3 is TGTGCCAGCAGCGGTCCAGGGTTGTACAATGAGCAGTTCTTC.

This chain uses TRBV2 with TRBJ1-1; D not certain. Germline V gene data show CDR1 as SNHLY and CDR2 as FYNNEI. V was clipped by 3 bases and J by 1 base, with 6 bases between them. There are 13 residues in the CDR3. The CDR3 coding sequence is TGTGCCAGCAGTGATCAGGCGAACACTGAAGCTTTCTTT. Translation: CASSDQANTEAFF. Using reference TRBV2 and TRBJ1-1 for the parts outside the CDR3, the full variable domain is EPEVTQTPSHQVTQMGQEVILRCVPISNHLYFYWYRQILGQKVEFLVSFYNNEISEKSEIFDDQFSVERPDGSNFTLKIRSTKLEDSAMYFCASSDQANTEAFFGQGTRLTVV.

This clonotype was observed many times. The chain couples TRBV25-1 to TRBJ2-1; TRBD2 aligns across 13 bases. V lost 1 base to trimming and J lost 10 bases; unmatched junction nucleotides: 4. Germline assignment: CDR1 MGHDK and CDR2 SYGVNS. The CDR3 length is 15 residues. The CDR3 DNA follows: TGTGCCAGCAGTGAATCAACTAGCGGGAGGGCCGAGCAGTTCTTC. It encodes CASSESTSGRAEQFF.